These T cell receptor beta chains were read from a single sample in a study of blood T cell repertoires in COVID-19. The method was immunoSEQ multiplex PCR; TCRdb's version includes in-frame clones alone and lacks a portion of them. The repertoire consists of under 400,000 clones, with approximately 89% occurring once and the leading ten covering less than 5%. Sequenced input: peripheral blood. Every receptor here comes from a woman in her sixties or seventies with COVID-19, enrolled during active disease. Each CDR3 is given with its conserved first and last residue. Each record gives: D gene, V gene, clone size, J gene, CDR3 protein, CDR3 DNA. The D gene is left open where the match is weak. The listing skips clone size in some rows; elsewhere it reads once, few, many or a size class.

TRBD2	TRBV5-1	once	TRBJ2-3	CASAIGGAATDTQYF	TGCGCCAGCGCCATCGGGGGGGCCGCCACAGATACGCAGTATTTT
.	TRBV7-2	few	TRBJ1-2	CASSLAGGQRHGYTF	TGTGCCAGCAGCTTAGCGGGAGGGCAGCGGCATGGCTACACCTTC
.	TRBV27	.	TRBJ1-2	CASRISRKGGGYTF	TGTGCCAGCAGAATAAGCCGAAAAGGGGGTGGCTACACCTTC
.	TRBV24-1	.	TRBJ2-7	CATSVRNEQYF	TGTGCCACCAGTGTGCGTAACGAGCAGTACTTC
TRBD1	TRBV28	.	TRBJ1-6	CASSSPHGTVNSPLHF	TGTGCCAGCAGTTCACCCCACGGGACAGTCAATTCACCCCTCCACTTT
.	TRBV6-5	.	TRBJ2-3	CASSYSSASTDTQYF	TGTGCCAGCAGTTACTCGAGCGCTAGCACAGATACGCAGTATTTT
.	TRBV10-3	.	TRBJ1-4	CAISESLGRPNEKLFF	TGTGCCATCAGTGAGTCGCTAGGCAGACCTAATGAAAAACTGTTTTTT
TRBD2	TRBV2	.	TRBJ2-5	CASELGGGARETQYF	TGTGCCAGCGAGTTGGGCGGGGGGGCGCGAGAGACCCAGTACTTC
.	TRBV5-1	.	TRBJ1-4	CASSLVEGNEKLFF	TGCGCCAGCAGCTTGGTGGAGGGCAATGAAAAACTGTTTTTT
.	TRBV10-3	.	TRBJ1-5	CAISEGGPQGQPQHF	TGTGCCATCAGTGAAGGAGGGCCTCAGGGACAGCCCCAGCATTTT
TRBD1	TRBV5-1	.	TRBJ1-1	CASSSKTGAAEAFF	TGCGCCAGCAGCTCGAAGACAGGGGCCGCTGAAGCTTTCTTT
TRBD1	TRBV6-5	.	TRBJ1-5	CASSPGQVGNQPQHF	TGTGCCAGCAGCCCGGGACAGGTTGGCAATCAGCCCCAGCATTTT
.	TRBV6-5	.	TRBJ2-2	CASIGGAGELFF	TGTGCCAGCATAGGGGGGGCCGGGGAGCTGTTTTTT
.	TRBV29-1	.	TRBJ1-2	CSTGQSNGYTF	TGCAGCACGGGACAATCAAATGGCTACACCTTC
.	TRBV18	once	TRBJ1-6	CASSPLGGDSLHF	TGTGCCAGCTCACCTCTCGGCGGGGATTCCCTCCACTTT
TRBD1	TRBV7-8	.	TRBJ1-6	CASSFVGTGNSPLHF	TGTGCCAGCAGCTTCGTAGGGACAGGGAATTCACCCCTCCACTTT
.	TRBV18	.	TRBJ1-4	CASSPEQFNEKLFF	TGTGCCAGCTCACCCGAACAGTTCAATGAAAAACTGTTTTTT
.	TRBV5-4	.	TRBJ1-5	CASSPWTVEPQHF	TGTGCCAGCAGCCCCTGGACAGTGGAGCCCCAGCATTTT
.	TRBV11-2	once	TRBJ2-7	CASSQGAWGEQYF	TGTGCCAGCAGCCAGGGCGCCTGGGGAGAGCAGTACTTC
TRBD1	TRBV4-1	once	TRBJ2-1	CASSHQGQGLYNEQFF	TGCGCCAGCAGCCACCAGGGACAGGGACTCTACAATGAGCAGTTCTTC
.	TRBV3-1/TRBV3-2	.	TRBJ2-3	CASSHSRRGGADTQYF	TGTGCCAGCAGCCATTCCAGGCGGGGTGGGGCAGATACGCAGTATTTT
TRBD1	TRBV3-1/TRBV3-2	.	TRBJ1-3	CASSEVGTGRNTIYF	TGTGCCAGCAGCGAAGTCGGGACAGGGAGAAACACCATATATTTT
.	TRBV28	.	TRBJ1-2	CASSRNRAGYTF	TGTGCCAGCAGCAGGAACAGGGCTGGCTACACCTTC
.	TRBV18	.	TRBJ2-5	CASSPRQYQETQYF	TGTGCCAGCTCACCCCGACAGTACCAAGAGACCCAGTACTTC
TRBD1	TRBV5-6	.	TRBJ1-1	CASSRDRGLLNTEAFF	TGTGCCAGCAGCCGAGACAGGGGCCTCCTGAACACTGAAGCTTTCTTT
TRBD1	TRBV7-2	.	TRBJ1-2	CASTFTGAYGYTF	TGTGCCAGCACCTTTACAGGGGCCTATGGCTACACCTTC